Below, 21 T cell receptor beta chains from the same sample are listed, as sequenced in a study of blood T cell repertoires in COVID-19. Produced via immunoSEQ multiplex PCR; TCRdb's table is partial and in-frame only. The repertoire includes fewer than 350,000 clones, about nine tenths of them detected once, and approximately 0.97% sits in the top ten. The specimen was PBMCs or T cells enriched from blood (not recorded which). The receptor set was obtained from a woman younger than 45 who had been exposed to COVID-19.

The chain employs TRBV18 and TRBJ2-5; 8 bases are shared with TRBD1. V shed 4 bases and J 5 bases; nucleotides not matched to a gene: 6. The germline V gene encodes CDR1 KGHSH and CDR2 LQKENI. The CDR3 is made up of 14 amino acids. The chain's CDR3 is CASSQATGEETQYF. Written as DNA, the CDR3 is TGTGCCAGCTCACAAGCGACAGGGGAGGAGACCCAGTACTTC. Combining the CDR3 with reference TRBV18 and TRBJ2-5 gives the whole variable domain NAGVMQNPRHLVRRRGQEARLRCSPMKGHSHVYWYRQLPEEGLKFMVYLQKENIIDESGMPKERFSAEFPKEGPSILRIQQVVRGDSAAYFCASSQATGEETQYFGPGTRLLVL.

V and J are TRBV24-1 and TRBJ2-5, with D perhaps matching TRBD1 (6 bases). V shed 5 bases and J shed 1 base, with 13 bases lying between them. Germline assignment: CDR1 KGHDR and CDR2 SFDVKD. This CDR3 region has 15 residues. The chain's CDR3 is CATSATTGFQETQYF. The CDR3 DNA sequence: TGTGCCACCAGTGCCACAACAGGGTTCCAAGAGACCCAGTACTTC.

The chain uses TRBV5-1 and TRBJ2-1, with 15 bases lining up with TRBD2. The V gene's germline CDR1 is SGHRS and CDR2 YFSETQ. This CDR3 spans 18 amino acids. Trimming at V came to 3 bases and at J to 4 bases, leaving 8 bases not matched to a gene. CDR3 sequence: CASSSGLAGGVDYNEQFF. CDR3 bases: TGCGCCAGCAGCTCCGGACTAGCGGGAGGGGTCGATTACAATGAGCAGTTCTTC.

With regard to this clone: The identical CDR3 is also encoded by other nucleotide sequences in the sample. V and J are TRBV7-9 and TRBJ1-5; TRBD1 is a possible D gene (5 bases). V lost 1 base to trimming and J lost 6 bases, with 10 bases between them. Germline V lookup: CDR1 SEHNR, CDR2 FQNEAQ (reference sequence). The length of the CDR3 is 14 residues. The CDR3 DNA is TGTGCCAGCAGCTTAGGGGGCCGGGCTCAGCCCCAGCATTTT. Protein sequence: CASSLGGRAQPQHF.

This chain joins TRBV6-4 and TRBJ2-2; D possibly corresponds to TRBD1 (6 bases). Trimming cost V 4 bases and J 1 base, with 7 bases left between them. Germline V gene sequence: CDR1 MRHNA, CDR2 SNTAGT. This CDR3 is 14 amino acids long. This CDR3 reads CASSVTGNTGELFF. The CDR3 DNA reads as TGTGCCAGCAGTGTGACAGGGAACACCGGGGAGCTGTTTTTT.

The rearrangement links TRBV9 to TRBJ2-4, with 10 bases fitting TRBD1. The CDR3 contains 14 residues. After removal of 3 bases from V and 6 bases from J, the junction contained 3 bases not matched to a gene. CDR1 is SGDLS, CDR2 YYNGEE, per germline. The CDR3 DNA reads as TGTGCCAGCAGCGCCAGGGACAGGGGAAACATTCAGTACTTC. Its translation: CASSARDRGNIQYF.

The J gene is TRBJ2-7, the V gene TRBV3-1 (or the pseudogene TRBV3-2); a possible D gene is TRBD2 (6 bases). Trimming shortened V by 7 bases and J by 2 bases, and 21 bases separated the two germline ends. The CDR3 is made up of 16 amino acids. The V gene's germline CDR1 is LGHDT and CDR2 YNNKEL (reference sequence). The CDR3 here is CASTRMTGEPTYEQYF. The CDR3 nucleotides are TGTGCCAGCACCCGGATGACGGGAGAGCCAACCTACGAGCAGTACTTC.

CDR3 protein: CASLKLVRPTDTQYF. The CDR3 DNA reads as TGCGCCAGCCTAAAACTCGTCAGGCCCACAGATACGCAGTATTTT. The gene calls are TRBV23-1 and TRBJ2-3; D is unresolved. TRBV23-1 carries the ORF label, with uncertain function. Trimming removed 8 bases from V and 2 bases from J, with 17 bases in between. This CDR3 is built from 15 residues.

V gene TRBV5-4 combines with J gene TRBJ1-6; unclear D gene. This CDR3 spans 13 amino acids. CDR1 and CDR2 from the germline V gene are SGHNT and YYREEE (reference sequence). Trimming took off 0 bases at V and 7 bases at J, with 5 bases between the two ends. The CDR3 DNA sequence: TGTGCCAGCAGCTTGGATAGAAATTCACCCCTCCACTTT. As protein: CASSLDRNSPLHF.

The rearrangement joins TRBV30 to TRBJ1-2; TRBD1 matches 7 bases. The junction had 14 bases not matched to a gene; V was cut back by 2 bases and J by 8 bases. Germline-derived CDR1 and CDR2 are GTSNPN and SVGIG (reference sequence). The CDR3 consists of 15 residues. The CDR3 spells CAWSPPTGLSFGYTF. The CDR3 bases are TGTGCCTGGAGTCCACCGACAGGGTTATCCTTCGGCTACACCTTC.

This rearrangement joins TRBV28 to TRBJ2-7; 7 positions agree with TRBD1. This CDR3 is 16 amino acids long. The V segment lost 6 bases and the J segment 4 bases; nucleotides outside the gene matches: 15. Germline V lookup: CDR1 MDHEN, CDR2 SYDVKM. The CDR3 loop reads CASSLEGTATSYEQYF. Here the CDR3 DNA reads TGTGCCAGCAGCCTGGAAGGGACAGCGACTTCATACGAGCAGTACTTC.

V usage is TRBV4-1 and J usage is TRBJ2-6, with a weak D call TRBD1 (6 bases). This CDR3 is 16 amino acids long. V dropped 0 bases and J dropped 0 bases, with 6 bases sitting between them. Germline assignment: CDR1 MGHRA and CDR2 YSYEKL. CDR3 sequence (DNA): TGCGCCAGCAGCCAAGACAGGGGCTCTGGGGCCAACGTCCTGACTTTC. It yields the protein CASSQDRGSGANVLTF.

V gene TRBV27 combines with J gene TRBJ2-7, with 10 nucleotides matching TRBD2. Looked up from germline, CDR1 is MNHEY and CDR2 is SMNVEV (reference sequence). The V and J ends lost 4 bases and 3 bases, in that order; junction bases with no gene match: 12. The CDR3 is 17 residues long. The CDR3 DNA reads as TGTGCCAGCAGTTCCTCGGCAACTAGCGGGGTCCTCTACGAGCAGTACTTC. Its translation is CASSSSATSGVLYEQYF.

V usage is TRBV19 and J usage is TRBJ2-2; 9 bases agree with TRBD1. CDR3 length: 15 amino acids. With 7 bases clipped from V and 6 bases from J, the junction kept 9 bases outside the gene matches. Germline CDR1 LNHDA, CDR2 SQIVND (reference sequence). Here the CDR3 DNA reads TGTGCCAGTAATTACGGGACAGGGCGTTCCGGGGAGCTGTTTTTT. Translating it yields CASNYGTGRSGELFF.

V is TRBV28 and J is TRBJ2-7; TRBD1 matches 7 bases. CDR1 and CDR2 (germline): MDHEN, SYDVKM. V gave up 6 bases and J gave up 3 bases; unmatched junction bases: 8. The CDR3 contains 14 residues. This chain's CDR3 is CASSIQGTIYEQYF. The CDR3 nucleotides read TGTGCCAGCAGCATACAGGGGACGATCTACGAGCAGTACTTC.

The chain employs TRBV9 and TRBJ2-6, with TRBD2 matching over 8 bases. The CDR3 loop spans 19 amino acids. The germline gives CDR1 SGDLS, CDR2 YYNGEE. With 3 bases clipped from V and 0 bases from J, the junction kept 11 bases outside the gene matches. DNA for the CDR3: TGTGCCAGCAGCGCGTGGGGACTAGTATCGATCTCTGGGGCCAACGTCCTGACTTTC. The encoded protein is CASSAWGLVSISGANVLTF.

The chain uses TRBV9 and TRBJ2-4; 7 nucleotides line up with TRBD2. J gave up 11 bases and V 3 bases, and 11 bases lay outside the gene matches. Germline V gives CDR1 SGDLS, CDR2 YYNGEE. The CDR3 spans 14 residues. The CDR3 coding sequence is TGTGCCAGCAGCGACAGCGGGACTGATTTCGTTCAGTACTTC. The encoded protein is CASSDSGTDFVQYF.

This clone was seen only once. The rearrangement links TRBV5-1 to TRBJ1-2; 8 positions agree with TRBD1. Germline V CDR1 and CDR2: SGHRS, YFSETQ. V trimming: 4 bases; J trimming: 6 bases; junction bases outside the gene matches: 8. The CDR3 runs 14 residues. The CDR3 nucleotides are TGCGCCAGCAGCCCCAGGACAGGGAGGAATGGCTACACCTTC. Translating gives CASSPRTGRNGYTF.

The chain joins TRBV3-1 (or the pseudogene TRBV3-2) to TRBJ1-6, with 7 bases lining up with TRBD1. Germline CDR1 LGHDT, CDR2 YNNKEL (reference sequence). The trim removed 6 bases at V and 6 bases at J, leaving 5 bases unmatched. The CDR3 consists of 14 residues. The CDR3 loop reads CASSQTGINSPLHF. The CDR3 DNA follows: TGTGCCAGCAGTCAGACAGGGATTAATTCACCCCTCCACTTT.

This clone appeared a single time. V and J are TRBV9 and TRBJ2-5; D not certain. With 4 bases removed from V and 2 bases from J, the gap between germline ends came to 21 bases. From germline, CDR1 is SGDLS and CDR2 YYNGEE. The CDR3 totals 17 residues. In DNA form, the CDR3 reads TGTGCCAGCAGCCCCCGCATGGGTCCGGTCAGGCAAGAGACCCAGTACTTC. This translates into CASSPRMGPVRQETQYF.

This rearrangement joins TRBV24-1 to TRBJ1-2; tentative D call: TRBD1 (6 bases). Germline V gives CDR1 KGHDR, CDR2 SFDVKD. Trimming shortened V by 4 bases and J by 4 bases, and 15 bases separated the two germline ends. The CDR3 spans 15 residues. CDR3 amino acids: CATSDRRQEIYGYTF. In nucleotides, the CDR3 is TGTGCCACCAGTGACAGAAGACAGGAAATCTATGGCTACACCTTC.